The rows below give T cell receptor beta chains drawn from one sample of a study of shared clonotypes between healthy human individuals. The data were produced by immunoSEQ multiplex PCR, yet TCRdb's version contains in-frame clones alone and is incomplete. Among roughly 2.4 million clones listed, nearly 97% were seen once. Sample: naive CD4+ T cells sorted from blood. The source is a man younger than 30 in good health. The CDR3 runs from the conserved cysteine through the conserved F or W. A D gene is named only where the DNA matches it firmly. A row's size may be missing; if present it is once, few, many or a size class.

abundance | j_gene | v_gene | d_gene | CDR3nt | CDR3aa
NA | TRBJ1-5 | TRBV4-1 | TRBD1 | TGCGCCAGCAGCCAAGATAGCGGGACAGGGGACGGGAGCAATCAGCCCCAGCATTTT | CASSQDSGTGDGSNQPQHF
NA | TRBJ1-1 | TRBV6-1 | NA | TGTGCCAGCAGACTTACAGGGTCAGCTTTCTTT | CASRLTGSAFF
NA | TRBJ1-4 | TRBV30 | TRBD1 | TGTGCCTGGAGTGTAGCAGGGGGGCAGGGCGAAAAACTGTTTTTT | CAWSVAGGQGEKLFF
NA | TRBJ2-2 | TRBV7-2 | NA | TGTGCCAGCAGCCAAGTCGGACTTGCGCACACCGGGGAGCTGTTTTTT | CASSQVGLAHTGELFF
NA | TRBJ2-7 | TRBV6-5 | NA | TGTGCCAGCAGTCGCACCATATTGGGCGAGCAGTACTTC | CASSRTILGEQYF
NA | TRBJ2-7 | TRBV15 | NA | TGTGCCACCAGCAGAGATACGGGCTACGAGCAGTACTTC | CATSRDTGYEQYF
NA | TRBJ2-7 | TRBV6-5 | NA | TGTGCCAGCAGTTACTCCCGCGGGATCTACTACGAGCAGTACTTC | CASSYSRGIYYEQYF
NA | TRBJ1-1 | TRBV12-1 | NA | TGTGCCAGCAGGCCTTGGGTGAACACTGAAGCTTTCTTT | CASRPWVNTEAFF
NA | TRBJ1-2 | TRBV2 | NA | TGTGCCACAACCTCAGGACAGCCAAACTATGGCTACACCTTC | CATTSGQPNYGYTF
once | TRBJ1-2 | TRBV5-1 | TRBD1 | TGCGCCAGCAGAACAGACAGGGCTGGCCCTAAAGGCTACACCTTC | CASRTDRAGPKGYTF
NA | TRBJ2-1 | TRBV25-1 | TRBD2 | TGTGCCAGCAGTGCCTCGGGGGGGCCCTACAATGAGCAGTTCTTC | CASSASGGPYNEQFF
NA | TRBJ1-2 | TRBV27 | TRBD1 | TGTGCCAGCAGCCTTATAGCACAGGGGGGAGGCTACACCTTC | CASSLIAQGGGYTF
NA | TRBJ2-7 | TRBV19 | TRBD2 | TGTGCCACCGGGGACTACCACTACGAGCAGTACTTC | CATGDYHYEQYF
NA | TRBJ1-6 | TRBV7-9 | TRBD1 | TGTGCCAGCAGCTCCGGACAGCCCAGGGGGTCACCCCTCCACTTT | CASSSGQPRGSPLHF
NA | TRBJ2-3 | TRBV29-1 | NA | TGCAGCGTTGATAGGACCTCAGATACGCAGTATTTT | CSVDRTSDTQYF
NA | TRBJ1-2 | TRBV28 | NA | TGTGCCAGCACCCGAATAAGAGCTAACTATGGCTACACCTTC | CASTRIRANYGYTF
NA | TRBJ2-2 | TRBV6-1 | NA | TGTGCCAGCAGTAAAGACCTGGTTACCGGGGAGCTGTTTTTT | CASSKDLVTGELFF
NA | TRBJ2-7 | TRBV15 | TRBD2 | TGTGCCACCAGCCGGACTAGCGGTACCTACGAGCAGTACTTC | CATSRTSGTYEQYF
NA | TRBJ1-5 | TRBV6-6 | NA | TGTGCCAGCAGTACAGGGAATTCGAATCAGCCCCAGCATTTT | CASSTGNSNQPQHF
NA | TRBJ2-7 | TRBV29-1 | TRBD1 | TGCAGCGTTGAGACAGGGGGTTACGAGCAGTACTTC | CSVETGGYEQYF
NA | TRBJ1-4 | TRBV11-1 | TRBD1 | TGTGCCAGCAGCCCCGGACAGGGGTCATATGGGACTAATGAAAAACTGTTTTTT | CASSPGQGSYGTNEKLFF
NA | TRBJ1-4 | TRBV28 | NA | TGTGCCAGCAGTTCAAGCCTAACAACTAATGAAAAACTGTTTTTT | CASSSSLTTNEKLFF
NA | TRBJ1-1 | TRBV7-3 | NA | TGTGCCAGCAGCCCCGCGGGGTTTAACACTGAAGCTTTCTTT | CASSPAGFNTEAFF
NA | TRBJ2-6 | TRBV5-1 | NA | TGCGCCAGCAGTTTGACCCCGGAGGGGGCCAACGTCCTGACTTTC | CASSLTPEGANVLTF
NA | TRBJ1-1 | TRBV4-2 | TRBD1 | TGTGCCAGCAGCCAACCGACAGGGATTGGGACTGAAGCTTTCTTT | CASSQPTGIGTEAFF
NA | TRBJ2-5 | TRBV7-2 | NA | TGTGCCAGCAGCTTACCCGGGACTGTACTTAGCCCCCAGTACTTC | CASSLPGTVLSPQYF
NA | TRBJ1-1 | TRBV28 | NA | TGTGCCAGCAGTTTATGGGCAGCCCCGGGCACTGAAGCTTTCTTT | CASSLWAAPGTEAFF
NA | TRBJ1-3 | TRBV10-1 | NA | TGCGCCAGCAGTACCGGGCCAGGAGGAAACACCATATATTTT | CASSTGPGGNTIYF
NA | TRBJ2-7 | TRBV11-3 | NA | TGTGCCAGCAGCTTGGAGGGAGGCCGAGAGCAGTACTTC | CASSLEGGREQYF
NA | TRBJ1-1 | TRBV30 | TRBD1 | TGTGCCTGGGATTCCTCAGGGGGCCAGGGGACTGAAGCTTTCTTT | CAWDSSGGQGTEAFF
NA | TRBJ1-5 | TRBV10-3 | NA | TGTGCCATCAGTGAGCAGGCCGAGATTAGCAATCAGCCCCAGCATTTT | CAISEQAEISNQPQHF
NA | TRBJ1-2 | TRBV18 | NA | TGTGCCAGCTCACAGGGGACCGATCCTAACTATGGCTACACCTTC | CASSQGTDPNYGYTF
NA | TRBJ1-2 | TRBV5-5 | NA | TGTGCCAGCAGCTTTTTCTATGGCTACACCTTC | CASSFFYGYTF
NA | TRBJ2-3 | TRBV6-1 | NA | TGTGCCAGCAGTGAAATAGGCACAGATACGCAGTATTTT | CASSEIGTDTQYF
NA | TRBJ1-1 | TRBV11-2 | TRBD1 | TGTGCCAGCAGCTGGACAGGGAACACTGAAGCTTTCTTT | CASSWTGNTEAFF
NA | TRBJ1-3 | TRBV5-1 | TRBD1 | TGCGCCAGCAGCTTGGCCGGGACAGGGATCTTTGGAAACACCATATATTTT | CASSLAGTGIFGNTIYF
NA | TRBJ2-5 | TRBV7-2 | TRBD2 | TGTGCCAGCAGCTTATGGTTAGCGGGAGGACAGGAGACCCAGTACTTC | CASSLWLAGGQETQYF
NA | TRBJ1-1 | TRBV7-2 | NA | TGTGCCAGCAGCTTATCGGTGAACACTGAAGCTTTCTTT | CASSLSVNTEAFF
NA | TRBJ2-1 | TRBV7-6 | NA | TGTGCCAGCAGCTTAGCGGGAGTGAACAATGAGCAGTTCTTC | CASSLAGVNNEQFF
NA | TRBJ2-1 | TRBV20-1 | NA | TGCAGTGCTCTGGGGCCGGGGGAGCAGTTCTTC | CSALGPGEQFF
NA | TRBJ1-4 | TRBV27 | TRBD1 | TGTGCCAGTGGTTCACGGACAGGGGCGATTACGAAGGAAAAACTGTTTTTT | CASGSRTGAITKEKLFF
NA | TRBJ2-7 | TRBV6-1 | NA | TGTGCCAGCAGTGAATCGCCAGTTAGCTCCTACGAGCAGTACTTC | CASSESPVSSYEQYF
NA | TRBJ1-4 | TRBV5-1 | NA | TGCGCCAGCAGTATAGAACTTAATGAAAAACTGTTTTTT | CASSIELNEKLFF
NA | TRBJ2-7 | TRBV4-3 | NA | TGCGCCAGCAGCCAAGGAGCAGGTAGCTCCTACGAGCAGTACTTC | CASSQGAGSSYEQYF
NA | TRBJ1-6 | TRBV6-5 | TRBD1 | TGTGCCAGCAGTTCAACCGGGACAGACAGTTCACCCCTCCACTTT | CASSSTGTDSSPLHF
NA | TRBJ1-1 | TRBV6-6 | NA | TGTGCCAGCACCCCCCGTGGAACTGAAGCTTTCTTT | CASTPRGTEAFF
NA | TRBJ1-5 | TRBV6-1 | NA | TGTGCCAGCAGGGGGGCCTCTAGCAATCAGCCCCAGCATTTT | CASRGASSNQPQHF
NA | TRBJ1-2 | TRBV5-5 | NA | TGTGCCAGCAGCTTGACAGGTCTCTATGGCTACACCTTC | CASSLTGLYGYTF
once | TRBJ2-7 | TRBV18 | NA | TGTGCCAGCTCTCGAGAGGGGAAAGGAATCGAGCAGTACTTC | CASSREGKGIEQYF
NA | TRBJ2-3 | TRBV5-1 | NA | TGCGCCAGCAGCCCGCTGGGCACAGATACGCAGTATTTT | CASSPLGTDTQYF
NA | TRBJ1-6 | TRBV6-5 | TRBD1 | TGTGCCAGCAGTTACTTAGGACAGGGGAGTTCACCCCTCCACTTT | CASSYLGQGSSPLHF